These T cell receptor beta chains were read from a single sample in a study of T cell responses to AZD1222 COVID-19 vaccine. TCRdb's table, derived via immunoSEQ multiplex PCR, lists solely in-frame clones and lacks some. This sample has some 80,000 clones; 88% occur once, and the top ten carry 4% to 5.5%. The sample was peripheral blood, taken on day 0 of MenACWY control vaccination. The receptor source for this set is an adult in good health. The CDR3 runs from the conserved cysteine through the conserved F or W. Each record gives: clone size, D gene, J gene, V gene, CDR3 DNA, CDR3 protein. D genes are given only for firm matches. Some rows have no size entry. The others give once, few or many, or a class for an expanded clone.

abundance: NA
d_gene: NA
j_gene: TRBJ1-1
v_gene: TRBV29-1
CDR3nt: TGCAGCGTTGATAAGGGACTTATGAACACTGAAGCTTTCTTT
CDR3aa: CSVDKGLMNTEAFF

abundance: NA
d_gene: NA
j_gene: TRBJ1-6
v_gene: TRBV3-1/TRBV3-2
CDR3nt: TGTGCCAGCACCAAAGGGGAAACCTATAATTCACCCCTCCACTTT
CDR3aa: CASTKGETYNSPLHF

abundance: medium-sized
d_gene: NA
j_gene: TRBJ2-2
v_gene: TRBV4-3
CDR3nt: TGCGCCAGCAGCCAAGACGTTTACAGTTACGCCGGGGAGCTGTTTTTT
CDR3aa: CASSQDVYSYAGELFF

abundance: NA
d_gene: TRBD1
j_gene: TRBJ1-4
v_gene: TRBV9
CDR3nt: TGTGCCAGCAGCGCGATCACAGGGGGTAATGAAAAACTGTTTTTT
CDR3aa: CASSAITGGNEKLFF

abundance: NA
d_gene: NA
j_gene: TRBJ1-2
v_gene: TRBV18
CDR3nt: TGTGCCAGCTCACCCGCTAGACCCTATGGCTACACCTTC
CDR3aa: CASSPARPYGYTF

abundance: NA
d_gene: NA
j_gene: TRBJ1-1
v_gene: TRBV6-5
CDR3nt: TGTGCCAGCAGTTACTCGATAGGAAGCCAGAACACTGAAGCTTTCTTT
CDR3aa: CASSYSIGSQNTEAFF

abundance: NA
d_gene: NA
j_gene: TRBJ1-2
v_gene: TRBV27
CDR3nt: TGTGCCAGCCCCGGGACACATAACTATGGCTACACCTTC
CDR3aa: CASPGTHNYGYTF

abundance: NA
d_gene: NA
j_gene: TRBJ2-2
v_gene: TRBV7-8
CDR3nt: TGTGCCAGCAGGGGGCAGGGCACCGGGGAGCTGTTTTTT
CDR3aa: CASRGQGTGELFF

abundance: NA
d_gene: NA
j_gene: TRBJ1-1
v_gene: TRBV11-2
CDR3nt: TGTGCCAGCAGCTTCCCGGGAGGGATCACTGAAGCTTTCTTT
CDR3aa: CASSFPGGITEAFF

abundance: NA
d_gene: NA
j_gene: TRBJ1-5
v_gene: TRBV2
CDR3nt: TGTGCCAGCAATTCACAGGGATTCGGCAATCAGCCCCAGCATTTT
CDR3aa: CASNSQGFGNQPQHF

abundance: NA
d_gene: NA
j_gene: TRBJ2-6
v_gene: TRBV27
CDR3nt: TGTGCCAGCAGTTTATGGTCCACCCTGGGGTCTGGGGCCAACGTCCTGACTTTC
CDR3aa: CASSLWSTLGSGANVLTF

abundance: once
d_gene: NA
j_gene: TRBJ2-4
v_gene: TRBV19
CDR3nt: TGTGCCAGTACCGGGGCCTCAAACATTCAGTACTTC
CDR3aa: CASTGASNIQYF

abundance: few
d_gene: NA
j_gene: TRBJ2-3
v_gene: TRBV2
CDR3nt: TGTGCCAGCACCCGCAACCGGGTGGCGGGACTTACAGATACGCAGTATTTT
CDR3aa: CASTRNRVAGLTDTQYF

abundance: NA
d_gene: NA
j_gene: TRBJ1-5
v_gene: TRBV3-1/TRBV3-2
CDR3nt: TGTGCCAGCAGCGCGACAAGCGGGCCCCAGCATTTT
CDR3aa: CASSATSGPQHF

abundance: NA
d_gene: NA
j_gene: TRBJ2-2
v_gene: TRBV3-1/TRBV3-2
CDR3nt: TGTGCCAGCAGCCGGGCCACCGGGGAGCTGTTTTTT
CDR3aa: CASSRATGELFF

abundance: NA
d_gene: NA
j_gene: TRBJ2-5
v_gene: TRBV5-1
CDR3nt: TGCGCCAGCAGCTTGGAGAGTCAAGAGACCCAGTACTTC
CDR3aa: CASSLESQETQYF

abundance: NA
d_gene: NA
j_gene: TRBJ1-2
v_gene: TRBV2
CDR3nt: TGTGCCACCGTAGGGGTTGACTATGGCTACACCTTC
CDR3aa: CATVGVDYGYTF

abundance: NA
d_gene: NA
j_gene: TRBJ1-1
v_gene: TRBV7-3
CDR3nt: TGTGCCAGCAGCCAAAGGGGTACCACTGAAGCTTTCTTT
CDR3aa: CASSQRGTTEAFF

abundance: NA
d_gene: NA
j_gene: TRBJ1-1
v_gene: TRBV10-3
CDR3nt: TGTGCCATCTCCGAGACGGGGAACACTGAAGCTTTCTTT
CDR3aa: CAISETGNTEAFF

abundance: NA
d_gene: NA
j_gene: TRBJ1-3
v_gene: TRBV6-5
CDR3nt: TGTGCCAGCAGGATATCCGCGACAGCAGGAAACACCATATATTTT
CDR3aa: CASRISATAGNTIYF

abundance: NA
d_gene: NA
j_gene: TRBJ1-2
v_gene: TRBV7-2
CDR3nt: TGTGCCAGCAGCCCCACAGGAAACTATGGCTACACCTTC
CDR3aa: CASSPTGNYGYTF

abundance: once
d_gene: NA
j_gene: TRBJ1-6
v_gene: TRBV19
CDR3nt: TGTGCCAGTACGTCAGGGAATTTTTCACCCCTCCACTTT
CDR3aa: CASTSGNFSPLHF

abundance: few
d_gene: TRBD1
j_gene: TRBJ2-1
v_gene: TRBV19
CDR3nt: TGTGCCAGTAGTATGGGACAGGGGGCCAATGAGCAGTTCTTC
CDR3aa: CASSMGQGANEQFF

abundance: NA
d_gene: TRBD1
j_gene: TRBJ1-5
v_gene: TRBV5-5
CDR3nt: TGTGCCAGCAGCTCAGTGGGACAGGGCACGCGGCAGCATTTT
CDR3aa: CASSSVGQGTRQHF

abundance: NA
d_gene: NA
j_gene: TRBJ2-6
v_gene: TRBV18
CDR3nt: TGTGCCAGCTCACCGTGGAGCTCTGGGGCCAACGTCCTGACTTTC
CDR3aa: CASSPWSSGANVLTF

abundance: NA
d_gene: NA
j_gene: TRBJ2-2
v_gene: TRBV21-1
CDR3nt: TGTGCCAGCAGCAAAGTAGGTCGGGACAACAGAGAAAGGACCGGGGAGCTGTTTTTT
CDR3aa: CASSKVGRDNRERTGELFF

abundance: NA
d_gene: TRBD1
j_gene: TRBJ1-2
v_gene: TRBV7-9
CDR3nt: TGTGCCAGCAGCCGGACAGGGGAGGTCGACTATGGCTACACCTTC
CDR3aa: CASSRTGEVDYGYTF

abundance: NA
d_gene: NA
j_gene: TRBJ2-7
v_gene: TRBV30
CDR3nt: TGTGCCTGGAATGAGGTGCGGATTAACGAGCAGTACTTC
CDR3aa: CAWNEVRINEQYF

abundance: once
d_gene: NA
j_gene: TRBJ2-7
v_gene: TRBV29-1
CDR3nt: TGCAGCGTTGATAATCAGCAAGGGAATACCTACGAGCAGTACTTC
CDR3aa: CSVDNQQGNTYEQYF

abundance: once
d_gene: NA
j_gene: TRBJ1-2
v_gene: TRBV10-3
CDR3nt: TGTGCCATCAGTGAGTCGGAGGGAGGTAACTATGGCTACACCTTC
CDR3aa: CAISESEGGNYGYTF

abundance: NA
d_gene: NA
j_gene: TRBJ2-7
v_gene: TRBV2
CDR3nt: TGTGCCAGCAGCAGGACACAAAGCTCCTACGAGCAGTACTTC
CDR3aa: CASSRTQSSYEQYF

abundance: once
d_gene: TRBD2
j_gene: TRBJ2-3
v_gene: TRBV5-4
CDR3nt: TGTGCCAGCAGCAATATAGCGGGGGGGCTGGGCACAGATACGCAGTATTTT
CDR3aa: CASSNIAGGLGTDTQYF

abundance: NA
d_gene: TRBD1
j_gene: TRBJ1-6
v_gene: TRBV9
CDR3nt: TGTGCCAGCAGCGTGAGGACAGGAGGAATCTCACCCCTCCACTTT
CDR3aa: CASSVRTGGISPLHF

abundance: NA
d_gene: TRBD1
j_gene: TRBJ2-7
v_gene: TRBV5-6
CDR3nt: TGTGCCAGCAGCTTGGTCGGGACAGGACCCTCCTACGAGCAGTACTTC
CDR3aa: CASSLVGTGPSYEQYF